The sequence of this T cell receptor beta chain was determined in a study of early T cells in non-severe SARS-CoV-2 infection. Study findings and constraints: There was a bias toward anti-spike CD8 responses in VDJdb matching, which missed private and CD4 specificities.

With 4 bases clipped from V and 6 bases from J, the junction kept 12 bases outside the gene matches. The germline V gene encodes CDR1 MDHEN and CDR2 SYDVKM. CDR3 size: 17 residues. TCRdb used MiXCR to reprocess the 5' RACE reads, holding one entry per CDR3 protein. Among 35,000 to 55,000 distinct CDR3 sequences listed, around 10% were seen once. This clonotype was picked up many times. Its antigen is still unknown. Sample: whole blood. The rearrangement links TRBV28 to TRBJ2-2, with 9 bases lining up with TRBD2. The TCR sequence derives from an adult who was a healthcare worker with PCR-confirmed SARS-CoV-2 infection or an uninfected control (not recorded which). CDR3 nucleotides: TGTGCCAGCAGTTCCCTCCGGGTAGCGGGAGACCCCGGGGAGCTGTTTTTT. The encoded protein is CASSSLRVAGDPGELFF.